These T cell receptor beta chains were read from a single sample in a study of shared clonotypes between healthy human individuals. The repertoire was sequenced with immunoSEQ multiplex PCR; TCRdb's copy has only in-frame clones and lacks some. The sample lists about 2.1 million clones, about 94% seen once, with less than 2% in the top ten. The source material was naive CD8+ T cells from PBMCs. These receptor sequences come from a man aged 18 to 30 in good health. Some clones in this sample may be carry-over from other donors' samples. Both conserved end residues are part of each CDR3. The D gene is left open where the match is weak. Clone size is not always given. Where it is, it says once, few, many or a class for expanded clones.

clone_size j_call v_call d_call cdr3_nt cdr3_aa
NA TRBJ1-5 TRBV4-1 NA TGCGCCAGCAGCCCCGGGAAGAGCAATCAGCCCCAGCATTTT CASSPGKSNQPQHF
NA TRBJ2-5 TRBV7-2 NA TGTGCCAGCAGCTTGACCCTGCAAGAGACCCAGTACTTC CASSLTLQETQYF
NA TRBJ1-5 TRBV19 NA TGTGCCAGTAGACATGACTGGAATAGCAATCAGCCCCAGCATTTT CASRHDWNSNQPQHF
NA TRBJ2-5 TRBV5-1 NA TGCGCCAGCAGCCCTGGAGGGGAGACCCAGTACTTC CASSPGGETQYF
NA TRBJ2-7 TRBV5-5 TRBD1 TGTGCCAGCAGCACTGGGACAGGGAGGATCAACGAGCAGTACTTC CASSTGTGRINEQYF
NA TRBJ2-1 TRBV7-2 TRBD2 TGTGCCAGCAGCTTCGGCGGGAGCTTTTACAATGAGCAGTTCTTC CASSFGGSFYNEQFF
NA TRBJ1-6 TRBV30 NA TGTGCCTGGAGAAACAGGGAGTGGGGGTTCGATAATTCACCCCTCCACTTT CAWRNREWGFDNSPLHF
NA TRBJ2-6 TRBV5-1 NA TGCGCCAGCAGCCCAGCAGGGGACGGGGCCAACGTCCTGACTTTC CASSPAGDGANVLTF
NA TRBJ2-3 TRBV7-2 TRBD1 TGTGCCAGCAGCTTATGGGGACAGGGTACAGATACGCAGTATTTT CASSLWGQGTDTQYF
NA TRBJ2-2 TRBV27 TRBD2 TGTGCCAGCACGAGATTAACACTAGCGGGAATAAAAAGGAACACCGGGGAGCTGTTTTTT CASTRLTLAGIKRNTGELFF
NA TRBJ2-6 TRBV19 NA TGTGCCAGTAGCGGGGTGCCTGGGGCCAACGTCCTGACTTTC CASSGVPGANVLTF
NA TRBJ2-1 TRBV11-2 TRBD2 TGTGCCAGCAGCCCCCGAACGGACGGACTAGGATACAATGAGCAGTTCTTC CASSPRTDGLGYNEQFF
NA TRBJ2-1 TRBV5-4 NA TGTGCCAGCAGCTTGGAAGTCGAGAGTAGGAATGAGCAGTTCTTC CASSLEVESRNEQFF
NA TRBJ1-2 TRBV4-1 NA TGCGCCAGCAGCCAAGGAACAGGTAGTAACTATGGCTACACCTTC CASSQGTGSNYGYTF
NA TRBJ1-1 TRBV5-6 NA TGTGCCAGCAGCATCCGACAAGACACTGAAGCTTTCTTT CASSIRQDTEAFF
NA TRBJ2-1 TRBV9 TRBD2 TGTGCCAGCAGCGTTGTAGCGGGACTCTACAATGAGCAGTTCTTC CASSVVAGLYNEQFF
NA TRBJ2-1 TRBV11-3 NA TGTGCCAGCAGCTATGGGATAGGAGAGCAGTTCTTC CASSYGIGEQFF
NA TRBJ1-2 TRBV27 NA TGTGCCAGCAGCCGTAACCAGAGGGACTATGGCTACACCTTC CASSRNQRDYGYTF
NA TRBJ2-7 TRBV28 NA TGTGCCAGCAGTCCCCTGAGGCCCCTCTACGAGCAGTACTTC CASSPLRPLYEQYF
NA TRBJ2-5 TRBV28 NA TGTGCCAGCAGTTTGTCAGGGCCCGATGAGACCCAGTACTTC CASSLSGPDETQYF
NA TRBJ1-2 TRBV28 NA TGTGCCAGCAGTTTTACAATCAACTATGGCTACACCTTC CASSFTINYGYTF
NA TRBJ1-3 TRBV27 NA TGTGCCAGCAGTCCTAGTCGGGGGGAGGTATCTGGAAACACCATATATTTT CASSPSRGEVSGNTIYF
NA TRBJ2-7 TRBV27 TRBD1 TGTGCCAGCAGTCCCCTCGGGACAGGGGGCGCGAAACAGGACGAGCAGTACTTC CASSPLGTGGAKQDEQYF
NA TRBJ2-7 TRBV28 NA TGTGCCAGCAGTTGGAAGCAGGGCCTAAACGAGCAGTACTTC CASSWKQGLNEQYF
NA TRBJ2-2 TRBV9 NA TGTGCCAGCACGGGGGAACCCGGGGAGCTGTTTTTT CASTGEPGELFF
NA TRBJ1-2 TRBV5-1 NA TGCGCCAGCAGCGTAATGGGGCAGGATGGCTACACCTTC CASSVMGQDGYTF
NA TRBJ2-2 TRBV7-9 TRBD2 TGTGCCAGTCTATTCCCTAGCGGAACCGGGGAGCTGTTTTTT CASLFPSGTGELFF
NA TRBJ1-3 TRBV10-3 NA TGTGCCATCAATCACGAGGTCTCTGGAAACACCATATATTTT CAINHEVSGNTIYF
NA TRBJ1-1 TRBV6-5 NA TGTGCCAGCAGTTACAGAGCGCCGGGGACTGAAGCTTTCTTT CASSYRAPGTEAFF
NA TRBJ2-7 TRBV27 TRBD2 TGTGCCAGCAGTTTACTCAGGACTAGCGGACCCTACGAGCAGTACTTC CASSLLRTSGPYEQYF
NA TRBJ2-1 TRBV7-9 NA TGTGCCAGCAGCTTGATTACGGGAGCATCCTACAATGAGCAGTTCTTC CASSLITGASYNEQFF
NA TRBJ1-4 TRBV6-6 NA TGTGCCAGCACCCCCCCAGGACCTGATAAACTGTTTTTT CASTPPGPDKLFF
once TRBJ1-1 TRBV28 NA TGTGCCAGCAGCGATGACAACACTGAAGCTTTCTTT CASSDDNTEAFF
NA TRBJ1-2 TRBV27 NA TGTGCCAGCACCAAAACGGGTCTTCGGGGCTACACCTTC CASTKTGLRGYTF
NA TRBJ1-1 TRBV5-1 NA TGCGCCAGCAGCTTGGAGGGCAGTGAAGCTTTCTTT CASSLEGSEAFF
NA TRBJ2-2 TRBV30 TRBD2 TGTGCCTCGGGACTAGCGGGAGAGGGCTCTTCTAAAGGCGAGCTGTTTTTT CASGLAGEGSSKGELFF
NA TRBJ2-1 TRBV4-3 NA TGCGCCAGCAGCCAAGATTGGAGGGGTTTCGCGAATGAGCAGTTCTTC CASSQDWRGFANEQFF
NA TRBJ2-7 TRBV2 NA TGTGCCAGCTCTTCCCAGGGCAGGGCCTCCTACGAGCAGTACTTC CASSSQGRASYEQYF
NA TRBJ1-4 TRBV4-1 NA TGCGCCAGCAGCCGTGGGGGCGCCACTAATGAAAAACTGTTTTTT CASSRGGATNEKLFF
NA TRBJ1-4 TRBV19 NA TGTGCCAGTAGTATGGACGACAGCGGGAATGAAAAACTGTTTTTT CASSMDDSGNEKLFF
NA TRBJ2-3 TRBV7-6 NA TGTGCCAGCAGCTTAGCCCTAGAATCCGGGGGCGCGGGAGATACGCAGTATTTT CASSLALESGGAGDTQYF
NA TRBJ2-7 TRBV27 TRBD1 TGTGCCAGCAGTTTTGCCGGGACAGGCTACGAGCAGTACTTC CASSFAGTGYEQYF
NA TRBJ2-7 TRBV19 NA TGTGCCAGTAGTAGTGGCGGGGCCCGCTACGAGCAGTACTTC CASSSGGARYEQYF
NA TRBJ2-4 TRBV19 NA TGTGCCAGTAGTATTGTCCGGACAGCCCCCCAAAACATTCAGTACTTC CASSIVRTAPQNIQYF
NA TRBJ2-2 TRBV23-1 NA TGCGCCAGCAGCGAGCGGGACAGGCCATATTCGCCGGGCACCGGGGAGCTGTTTTTT CASSERDRPYSPGTGELFF
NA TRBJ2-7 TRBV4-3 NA TGCGCCAGCAGCCAAGATTCGGTGCAGGGAGACGAGCAGTACTTC CASSQDSVQGDEQYF
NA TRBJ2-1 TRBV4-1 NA TGCGCCAGCAGCCAGAGCGGCGGGCAGGGCTACAATGAGCAGTTCTTC CASSQSGGQGYNEQFF